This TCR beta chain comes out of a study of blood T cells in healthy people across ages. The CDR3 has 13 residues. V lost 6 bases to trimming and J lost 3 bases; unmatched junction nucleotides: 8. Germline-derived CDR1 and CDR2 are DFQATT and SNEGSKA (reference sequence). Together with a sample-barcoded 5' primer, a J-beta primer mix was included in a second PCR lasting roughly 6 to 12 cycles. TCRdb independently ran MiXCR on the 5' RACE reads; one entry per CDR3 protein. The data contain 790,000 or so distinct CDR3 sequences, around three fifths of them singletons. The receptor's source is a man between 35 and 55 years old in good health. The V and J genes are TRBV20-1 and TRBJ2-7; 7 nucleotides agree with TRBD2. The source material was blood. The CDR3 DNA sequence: TGCAGTGCCACCGGGACTAACTTCTACGAGCAGTACTTC. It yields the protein CSATGTNFYEQYF.